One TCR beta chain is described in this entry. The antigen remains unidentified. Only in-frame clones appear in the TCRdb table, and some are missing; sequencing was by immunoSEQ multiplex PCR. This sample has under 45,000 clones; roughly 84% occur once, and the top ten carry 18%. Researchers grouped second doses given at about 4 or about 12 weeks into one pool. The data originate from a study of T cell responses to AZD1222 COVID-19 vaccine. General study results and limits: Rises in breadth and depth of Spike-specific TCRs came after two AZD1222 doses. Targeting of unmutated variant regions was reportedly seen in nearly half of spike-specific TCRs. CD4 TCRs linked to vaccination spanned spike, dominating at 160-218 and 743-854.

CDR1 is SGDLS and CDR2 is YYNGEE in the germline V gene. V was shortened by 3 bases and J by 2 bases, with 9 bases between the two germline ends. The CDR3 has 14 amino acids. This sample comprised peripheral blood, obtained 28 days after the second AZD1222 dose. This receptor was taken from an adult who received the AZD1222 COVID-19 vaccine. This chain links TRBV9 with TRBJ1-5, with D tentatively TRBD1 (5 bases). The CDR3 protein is CASSATVGNQPQHF. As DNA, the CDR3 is TGTGCCAGCAGCGCGACAGTGGGCAATCAGCCCCAGCATTTT.